The 22 T cell receptor beta chains reported below all come from one sample, sequenced in a study of blood T cell repertoires in COVID-19. The data were produced by immunoSEQ multiplex PCR, yet TCRdb's version contains in-frame clones alone and is incomplete. In the table there are approximately 250,000 clones, over 75% of which are singletons. What was sequenced was peripheral blood. These receptors all come from a human donor in a cohort sampled during active COVID-19.

The chain links TRBV27 to TRBJ2-1; 9 bases line up with TRBD2. J was trimmed by 6 bases and V by 8 bases; bases with no gene match: 14. Per the germline V gene, CDR1 is MNHEY and CDR2 is SMNVEV (reference sequence). The CDR3 covers 16 residues. In DNA, the CDR3 is TGTGCCAGCTCCTCAGCCGGACTAGCGCCTACCAATGAGCAGTTCTTC. Its translation: CASSSAGLAPTNEQFF.

The chain joins TRBV28 to TRBJ1-1; 8 nucleotides align to TRBD1. From germline, CDR1 is MDHEN and CDR2 SYDVKM. Unmatched junction bases numbered 5, after V lost 2 bases and J lost 0 bases. This CDR3 has 16 amino acids. CDR3 residues: CASSLQGALMNTEAFF. CDR3 nucleotides: TGTGCCAGCAGTTTACAGGGGGCACTTATGAACACTGAAGCTTTCTTT.

The chain couples TRBV5-1 to TRBJ2-7; TRBD1 agrees at 9 bases. The V gene's germline CDR1 is SGHRS and CDR2 YFSETQ. The CDR3 has 14 residues. Losses at the gene ends were 3 bases for V and 3 bases for J; bases not matched to a gene: 4. The CDR3 DNA is TGCGCCAGCAGCTCCGGGACAGGGTTCTACGAGCAGTACTTC. It is translated as CASSSGTGFYEQYF.

This chain joins TRBV20-1 and TRBJ1-5, with 9 bases matching TRBD1. Germline CDR1 DFQATT, CDR2 SNEGSKA (reference sequence). Trimming at V came to 3 bases and at J to 6 bases, leaving 18 bases not matched to a gene. The length of the CDR3 is 18 residues. CDR3 nucleotide sequence: TGCAGTGCTAGTGGCAAGGGACAGGGTTTCATTGTGGGTCAGCCCCAGCATTTT. The encoded protein is CSASGKGQGFIVGQPQHF.

The chain joins TRBV6-2 or TRBV6-3 to TRBJ2-1, with D perhaps TRBD2 (6 bases). Trimming stripped 0 bases from V and 0 bases from J, with 9 bases between. Germline CDR1 MNHEY, CDR2 SVGEGT. This CDR3 comprises 16 residues. The chain's CDR3 is CASSYSGGPSYNEQFF. The CDR3 DNA sequence: TGTGCCAGCAGTTACTCCGGGGGACCCTCCTACAATGAGCAGTTCTTC.

The chain has TRBV12-3 or TRBV12-4 and TRBJ1-1, with unresolved D. With 6 bases removed from V and 1 base from J, the gap between germline ends came to 9 bases. The CDR3 has 13 residues. CDR3: CASRGSRNTEAFF. The DNA for the CDR3 is TGTGCCAGCAGGGGCAGCCGGAACACTGAAGCTTTCTTT.

The V gene is TRBV6-2 or TRBV6-3, the J gene TRBJ2-2, with TRBD2 matching 11 bases. The J segment lost 5 bases and the V segment lost 6 bases, leaving 5 bases of the junction unmatched. The CDR3 runs 15 residues. CDR1 and CDR2 from the germline V gene are MNHEY and SVGEGT. CDR3 nucleotides: TGTGCCAGCAGCTTTAGCGGGAGGGGGACCGGGGAGCTGTTTTTT. Translating it yields CASSFSGRGTGELFF.

This clone was found once. The chain joins TRBV12-3 or TRBV12-4 to TRBJ2-7, with D possibly matching TRBD2 (5 bases). The CDR3 length is 12 residues. Deletions cut 6 bases from V and 5 bases from J, with 11 bases between. For the CDR3, the DNA is TGTGCCAGCAGCATCGGGATCGACGAGCAGTACTTC. It translates to CASSIGIDEQYF.

The CDR3 bases are TGTGCCAGCAGCTTGTCAGCAACTAATGAAAAACTGTTTTTT. Its translation: CASSLSATNEKLFF. This rearrangement joins TRBV11-2 to TRBJ1-4; D gene ambiguous. Germline-derived CDR1 and CDR2 are SGHAT and FQNNGV. The length of the CDR3 is 14 residues. V was trimmed by 3 bases and J by 0 bases, leaving 5 bases between them.

V usage is TRBV18 and J usage is TRBJ1-1; a possible D gene is TRBD1 (6 bases). Germline loops: CDR1 KGHSH, CDR2 LQKENI. V lost 4 bases and J 3 bases, leaving 9 bases between the germline ends. The CDR3 has 13 residues. The CDR3 DNA is TGTGCCAGCTCACTGGACAGTTACACTGAAGCTTTCTTT. This encodes CASSLDSYTEAFF.

This chain uses TRBV9 with TRBJ2-3; 13 bases line up with TRBD2. CDR3 length: 17 amino acids. J gave up 2 bases and V 4 bases, and 7 bases lay outside the gene matches. Germline CDR1 and CDR2: SGDLS and YYNGEE. CDR3 sequence reads: CASSPGLAGAFTDTQYF. CDR3 DNA: TGTGCCAGCAGCCCCGGACTAGCGGGAGCCTTCACAGATACGCAGTATTTT.

The J gene is TRBJ1-2, the V gene TRBV18; 7 positions match TRBD1. Germline V CDR1 and CDR2: KGHSH, LQKENI. Trimming took 6 bases from V and 2 from J; bases not matched to a gene: 3. CDR3 length equals 13 residues. DNA for the CDR3: TGTGCCAGCTCGGAGGGACAGAACTATGGCTACACCTTC. Protein sequence: CASSEGQNYGYTF.

This chain joins TRBV6-5 and TRBJ1-6; TRBD1 is a possible D gene (5 bases). V lost 0 bases and J lost 7, with 13 bases in between. CDR1 and CDR2 (germline): MNHEY, SVGAGI. This CDR3 has 16 amino acids. CDR3 loop: CASSYSGGRANSPLHF. As DNA, the CDR3 is TGTGCCAGCAGTTACTCGGGGGGACGGGCGAATTCACCCCTCCACTTT.

The V call is TRBV7-9, the J call TRBJ2-5; tentatively, D is TRBD1 (5 bases). The CDR3 spans 14 residues. Germline CDR1 SEHNR, CDR2 FQNEAQ (reference sequence). V lost 3 bases and J 4 bases, leaving 12 bases between the germline ends. The CDR3 loop is CASSLGIRGETQYF. The CDR3 region has the DNA TGTGCCAGCAGCTTGGGAATAAGGGGAGAGACCCAGTACTTC.

The chain employs TRBV3-1 (or the pseudogene TRBV3-2) and TRBJ1-1, with 8 positions matching TRBD1. This CDR3 has 17 amino acids. Germline assignment: CDR1 LGHDT and CDR2 YNNKEL (reference sequence). V was pared by 7 bases and J by 0 bases, with 13 bases of the junction left unmatched. The CDR3 region is CASKGTGSVSMNTEAFF. The DNA for the CDR3 is TGTGCCAGCAAAGGGACAGGAAGTGTTTCTATGAACACTGAAGCTTTCTTT.

The gene calls are TRBV7-2 and TRBJ2-1; 8 nucleotides line up with TRBD2. This CDR3 has 15 amino acids. The junction had 6 bases not matched to a gene; V was cut back by 5 bases and J by 3 bases. Germline V gene sequence: CDR1 SGHTA, CDR2 FQGNSA. The CDR3 here is CASSKPGGDYNEQFF. The CDR3 DNA follows: TGTGCCAGCAGCAAGCCGGGGGGGGACTACAATGAGCAGTTCTTC.

The chain uses TRBV4-3 and TRBJ1-3; TRBD1 matches at 7 bases. The CDR3 spans 18 residues. V dropped 0 bases and J dropped 0; count of bases not matched to a gene: 8. The germline gives CDR1 LGHNA, CDR2 YSLEER. This CDR3 reads CASSQDPQGVGSGNTIYF. The CDR3 DNA reads TGCGCCAGCAGCCAAGACCCGCAGGGGGTAGGCTCTGGAAACACCATATATTTT.

The V gene is TRBV29-1, the J gene TRBJ2-7, with D maybe TRBD2 (6 bases). Germline V gene lookup returns CDR1 SQVTM and CDR2 ANQGSEA. Between the trimmed V and J ends, which lost 6 bases and 0 bases, there was a span of 21 bases. The CDR3 extends over 16 amino acids. In DNA form, the CDR3 reads TGCAGCGTGGGAGGAAGGGACGGGAAAAGCTCCTACGAGCAGTACTTC. Protein sequence: CSVGGRDGKSSYEQYF.

The rearrangement links TRBV5-1 to TRBJ1-1, with unresolved D. The CDR3 covers 14 residues. V dropped 1 base and J dropped 5 bases, with 12 bases sitting between them. Per germline, CDR1 SGHRS and CDR2 YFSETQ. The CDR3 nucleotides read TGCGCCAGCAGCTTGTTACTGGGCGGGACTGAAGCTTTCTTT. This encodes CASSLLLGGTEAFF.

V is TRBV28 and J is TRBJ2-1, with 7 bases fitting TRBD1. CDR1 MDHEN and CDR2 SYDVKM come from the germline V gene. CDR3 length equals 17 residues. With V trimmed by 6 bases and J by 5 bases, 16 bases remained unmatched. This CDR3 is CASSPEGAASINNEQFF. The CDR3 DNA sequence: TGTGCCAGCAGCCCCGAGGGGGCGGCTAGTATAAACAATGAGCAGTTCTTC.

The V call is TRBV19, the J call TRBJ2-1, with no clear D. The CDR3 is 15 amino acids. The V and J ends lost 5 bases and 1 base respectively, with 12 bases between them. Germline loops: CDR1 LNHDA, CDR2 SQIVND (reference sequence). The CDR3 region has the DNA TGTGCCAGTAGTCCCAAAAAGCTTTCCTACAATGAGCAGTTCTTC. This translates into CASSPKKLSYNEQFF. Using reference TRBV19 and TRBJ2-1 for the parts outside the CDR3, the full variable domain is DGGITQSPKYLFRKEGQNVTLSCEQNLNHDAMYWYRQDPGQGLRLIYYSQIVNDFQKGDIAEGYSVSREKKESFPLTVTSAQKNPTAFYLCASSPKKLSYNEQFFGPGTRLTVL.

This chain uses TRBV29-1 with TRBJ1-3, with a tentative D call TRBD1 (5 bases). This CDR3 region has 17 residues. The V end was cut by 4 bases, the J end by 4 bases, with 23 bases between. Germline V gene sequence: CDR1 SQVTM, CDR2 ANQGSEA. Here the CDR3 reads CSVASGTGNQLGNTIYF. In DNA, the CDR3 is TGCAGCGTTGCATCCGGGACTGGGAACCAGCTAGGAAACACCATATATTTT.